The 6 T cell receptor beta chains reported below all come from one sample, sequenced in a study of T cell responses to AZD1222 COVID-19 vaccine. Method: immunoSEQ multiplex PCR; TCRdb's copy keeps in-frame clones and lacks some. The sample shows some 140,000 clones, about 90% of them seen only once. Sequencing used peripheral blood, obtained on day 0 of AZD1222 vaccination. These receptors all come from an adult in good health.

The rearrangement links TRBV7-2 to TRBJ1-2; TRBD1 agrees at 9 bases. The CDR3 runs to 14 residues. V gave up 2 bases and J gave up 8 bases; unmatched junction bases: 6. Germline CDR1 is SGHTA and CDR2 is FQGNSA. The CDR3 reads CASSLRGQGGGYTF. The CDR3 DNA reads as TGTGCCAGCAGCTTAAGGGGACAGGGTGGGGGCTACACCTTC.

This clone showed up just once. V and J are TRBV28 and TRBJ1-5, with TRBD1 matching 8 bases. V was clipped by 6 bases and J by 5 bases; unmatched bases: 6. The germline gives CDR1 MDHEN, CDR2 SYDVKM. The CDR3 consists of 14 residues. The CDR3 protein is CASSFTGGYQPQHF. CDR3 bases: TGTGCCAGCAGCTTTACAGGGGGTTATCAGCCCCAGCATTTT.

J is TRBJ2-1 and V is TRBV7-6, with TRBD2 matching over 10 bases. The CDR3 has 16 amino acids. The germline gives CDR1 SGHVS, CDR2 FNYEAQ. J gave up 7 bases and V 5 bases, and 11 bases lay outside the gene matches. CDR3 nucleotides: TGTGCCAGCAGCCCCCCTGGGGGACTAGCGATGAATGAGCAGTTCTTC. Protein: CASSPPGGLAMNEQFF.

This clone has a single count. The chain links TRBV6-6 to TRBJ2-7, with D maybe TRBD2 (5 bases). CDR1 is MNHNY, CDR2 SVGAGI, per germline (reference sequence). V was trimmed by 0 bases and J by 3 bases, leaving 15 bases between them. This CDR3 has 16 residues. CDR3 DNA sequence: TGTGCCAGCAGTTACTCGACCGGGAATCTATTCTACGAGCAGTACTTC. The encoded protein is CASSYSTGNLFYEQYF.

The V gene is TRBV18, the J gene TRBJ1-4, with 9 bases lining up with TRBD1. CDR3 length equals 16 residues. Germline-derived CDR1 and CDR2 are KGHSH and LQKENI. V lost 3 bases, J lost 3 bases, and 5 bases stayed unmatched. In nucleotides, the CDR3 is TGTGCCAGCTCACCGGGACAGGGTGAGGCTAATGAAAAACTGTTTTTT. It yields the protein CASSPGQGEANEKLFF.

This chain connects TRBV28 to TRBJ1-1, with D tentatively TRBD1 (6 bases). This CDR3 comprises 18 residues. The V gene lost 6 bases and the J gene lost 1 base, with 24 bases spanning the gap. CDR1 MDHEN and CDR2 SYDVKM come from the germline V gene. In DNA form, the CDR3 reads TGTGCCAGCAGCCCACGGCCGCGAACAGGGTCCCAGAACACTGAAGCTTTCTTT. Protein sequence: CASSPRPRTGSQNTEAFF.